The rows below give T cell receptor beta chains drawn from one sample of a study of CD8 T cells in Susac syndrome. TCRdb ran MiXCR on the immunoSEQ multiplex PCR reads and lists one entry per CDR3 protein. The sample has about 210,000 distinct CDR3 sequences, about 95% seen once. The specimen was CD4+ T cells from PBMCs. These TCRs come from a human donor in good health. Both conserved end residues are part of each CDR3. D genes are given only for firm matches. Clone size, where shown, is once, few, many, or a class for clones that have expanded.

TGCGCCAGCAGCTTGACAGTTTATAATTCACCCCTCCACTTT	CASSLTVYNSPLHF	TRBJ1-6	.	TRBV5-1	.
TGCAGCGTTGTGCGGCTCCTGGACACTGAAGCTTTCTTT	CSVVRLLDTEAFF	TRBJ1-1	.	TRBV29-1	.
TGTGCCAGTAGTCTCCCGGCAAGCACAGATACGCAGTATTTT	CASSLPASTDTQYF	TRBJ2-3	.	TRBV19	.
TGTGCCAGCAGCCCCCAGCAGGTTAACACTGAAGCTTTCTTT	CASSPQQVNTEAFF	TRBJ1-1	.	TRBV12-3/TRBV12-4	.
TGTGCCAGCAGCCAAGATCTCGAGGCGTCTTTCTTT	CASSQDLEASFF	TRBJ1-1	.	TRBV3-1	.
TGTGCCAGCTCACCAACTCTAGCTGAAGAGACCCAGTACTTC	CASSPTLAEETQYF	TRBJ2-5	once	TRBV18	.
TGTGCCAGCAGCCGTTCTCTAGCGGGGTTAACAGATACGCAGTATTTT	CASSRSLAGLTDTQYF	TRBJ2-3	.	TRBV3-1	TRBD2
TGTGCCAGCAGCCTCCACGCGGGGGACTCGGGTCGAGGCTACACCTTC	CASSLHAGDSGRGYTF	TRBJ1-2	.	TRBV27	.
TGTGCCAGCAGCAAAATGAGGGAGGGTTGCTATGGCTACACCTTC	CASSKMREGCYGYTF	TRBJ1-2	.	TRBV21-1	.
TGTGCCAGCCGTACTCGGTCTGGCAATCAGCCCCAGCATTTT	CASRTRSGNQPQHF	TRBJ1-5	.	TRBV6-5	.
TGCGCCTCCAGGGGGTCGCTCATGAACACTGAAGCTTTCTTT	CASRGSLMNTEAFF	TRBJ1-1	.	TRBV5-1	TRBD1
TGTGCCAGTACTCTCACCGGACTAGCGGGAGGGATGGAGTTCTTC	CASTLTGLAGGMEFF	TRBJ2-1	.	TRBV19	TRBD2
TGCAGCGCCTACAACAGGGGAGAGGCCACTGAAGCTTTCTTT	CSAYNRGEATEAFF	TRBJ1-1	once	TRBV29-1	TRBD1